This TCR beta chain is from a study of beta chain features in type 1 diabetes. TCRB transcripts that were expressed got sequenced, as all of the isolated RNA had been reverse transcribed. Repertoires were generated with immunoSEQ multiplex PCR, while TCRdb's copy carries only in-frame clones and drops some. The table includes 250,000 to 300,000 clones, around 24% detected once. Sorting that relied on CD45RO/CCR7/CD25/CD127/CD95/CD27 yielded CD4+ naive, central memory, regulatory and stem cell-like memory cells. A note on this clone: Its specificity is unknown.

This CDR3 has 14 amino acids. Germline V gene data show CDR1 as SQVTM and CDR2 as ANQGSEA. V was shortened by 6 bases and J by 2 bases, with 14 bases between the two germline ends. Notes on the study in general: TCRB CDR3s were moderately but significantly shorter in Type 1 diabetes patients in all four CD4+ subsets.

The clonotype originates from a woman in her twenties or thirties with type 1 diabetes. The sample consisted of naive CD4+ T cells from blood. The rearrangement uses TRBV29-1 and TRBJ1-5; D not resolved. The CDR3 loop is CSVLGSGGNQPQHF. The CDR3 DNA is TGCAGCGTCCTCGGGAGCGGGGGCAATCAGCCCCAGCATTTT.